These 24 T cell receptor beta chains originate from one sample sequenced in a study of blood T cell repertoires in COVID-19. Data came from immunoSEQ multiplex PCR; TCRdb stores just in-frame clones and leaves some out. Of approximately 150,000 clones listed, roughly 78% are singletons. The sample taken for sequencing was peripheral blood. The receptor source for this set is a human donor with acute or convalescent COVID-19. The donor label of this sample is uncertain.

The V and J genes are TRBV5-1 and TRBJ1-4; D perhaps matches TRBD1 (5 bases). The CDR3 has 15 residues. Trimming took off 0 bases at V and 0 bases at J, with 6 bases between the two ends. Germline CDR1 reads SGHRS; CDR2 reads YFSETQ. This CDR3 is CASSLGGSTNEKLFF. DNA for the CDR3: TGCGCCAGCAGCTTGGGGGGCTCAACTAATGAAAAACTGTTTTTT.

This clone was counted a single time. The chain joins TRBV5-6 to TRBJ1-5; 7 bases line up with TRBD1. The ends lost 2 bases at V and 7 bases at J; junction bases unmatched: 6. This CDR3 region has 14 residues. The V gene's germline CDR1 is SGHDT and CDR2 YYEEEE. The CDR3 protein is CASSLGGGGQPQHF. In nucleotides, the CDR3 is TGTGCCAGCAGCTTAGGAGGGGGCGGGCAGCCCCAGCATTTT.

The rearrangement uses TRBV6-5 and TRBJ1-2; D is unclear. Trimming left V 4 bases short and J 5 bases short, with 14 bases between. The germline CDR1 and CDR2 sequences are MNHEY and SVGAGI. The CDR3 runs 14 residues. The CDR3 coding sequence is TGTGCCAGCAGTTCCCCGGGTTCGGGGTATGGCTACACCTTC. Amino acid sequence: CASSSPGSGYGYTF.

This rearrangement joins TRBV5-1 to TRBJ1-2, with 12 bases that match TRBD1. The germline gives CDR1 SGHRS, CDR2 YFSETQ. The CDR3 consists of 15 residues. The J segment lost 6 bases and the V segment lost 3 bases, leaving 6 bases of the junction unmatched. CDR3: CASSSSGQGADGYTF. The CDR3 coding sequence is TGCGCCAGCAGCTCATCGGGACAGGGGGCGGATGGCTACACCTTC.

This clone was observed a few times. The V and J genes are TRBV9 and TRBJ1-6, with D perhaps matching TRBD1 (5 bases). The V gene lost 0 bases and the J gene lost 7 bases, with 11 bases spanning the gap. This CDR3 spans 15 amino acids. Germline V gene sequence: CDR1 SGDLS, CDR2 YYNGEE. This CDR3 reads CASSVESGANSPLHF. The CDR3 DNA reads TGTGCCAGCAGCGTAGAGAGCGGGGCGAATTCACCCCTCCACTTT.

The chain has TRBV30 and TRBJ2-7; TRBD2 agrees at 7 bases. Germline CDR1 reads GTSNPN; CDR2 reads SVGIG (reference sequence). The CDR3 consists of 11 residues. Trimming removed 0 bases from V and 9 bases from J; junction bases left unmatched: 2. CDR3 bases: TGTGCCTGGAGTGTACGGGGGGTGCAGTACTTC. It encodes CAWSVRGVQYF.

This chain connects TRBV19 to TRBJ2-2; unclear D gene. The CDR3 runs 14 residues. V lost 4 bases to trimming and J lost 2 bases, with 8 bases between them. Germline V lookup: CDR1 LNHDA, CDR2 SQIVND (reference sequence). As DNA, the CDR3 is TGTGCCAGTAGTAAGTCGCGAAACACCGGGGAGCTGTTTTTT. This sequence encodes CASSKSRNTGELFF.

J is TRBJ2-3 and V is TRBV3-1 (or the pseudogene TRBV3-2); D ambiguous. The CDR3 extends over 15 amino acids. Per the germline V gene, CDR1 is LGHDT and CDR2 is YNNKEL (reference sequence). The V end lost 0 bases, the J end lost 3 bases, and 10 bases lay between the germline ends. CDR3 DNA: TGTGCCAGCAGCCAAGATCTGGCGGAGACAGATACGCAGTATTTT. Protein sequence: CASSQDLAETDTQYF.

V and J are TRBV7-9 and TRBJ1-4; D call uncertain. This CDR3 comprises 19 residues. The germline V and J ends were trimmed by 4 bases and 8 bases, with 29 bases remaining between them. The V gene's germline CDR1 is SEHNR and CDR2 FQNEAQ (reference sequence). As DNA, the CDR3 is TGTGCCAGCAGCTCGCCCTTACCGGATGAAGGGAGGACTGGCGAAAAACTGTTTTTT. Translated: CASSSPLPDEGRTGEKLFF.

This clone was detected a few times. V is TRBV7-9 and J is TRBJ2-7, with D perhaps matching TRBD1 (5 bases). With 3 bases removed from V and 2 bases from J, the gap between germline ends came to 14 bases. Germline V CDR1 and CDR2: SEHNR, FQNEAQ (reference sequence). There are 15 residues in the CDR3. The CDR3 spells CASSLSYRRAYEQYF. The CDR3 coding sequence is TGTGCCAGCAGCTTGTCGTACAGGAGAGCCTACGAGCAGTACTTC.

The CDR3 here is CASALAGESQETQYF. The CDR3 coding sequence is TGCGCCAGCGCTCTAGCGGGGGAAAGTCAAGAGACCCAGTACTTC. The gene calls are TRBV5-1 and TRBJ2-5; 10 bases fit TRBD2. This CDR3 comprises 15 residues. V gave up 7 bases and J gave up 2 bases; unmatched junction bases: 8. Germline-derived CDR1 and CDR2 are SGHRS and YFSETQ.

This chain links TRBV11-2 with TRBJ1-1, with D uncertain. V lost 6 bases, J lost 9 bases, and 17 bases lay in between. CDR1 is SGHAT and CDR2 is FQNNGV in the germline V gene. The CDR3 runs to 13 residues. This CDR3 reads CASSKETRLQAFF. As DNA, the CDR3 is TGTGCCAGCAGTAAAGAGACTCGCCTCCAAGCTTTCTTT.

The chain employs TRBV14 and TRBJ2-5; D is uncertain. This CDR3 is built from 11 residues. CDR1 and CDR2 (germline): SGHDN, FVKESK. The germline V and J ends were trimmed by 3 bases and 5 bases, with 4 bases remaining between them. Here the CDR3 DNA reads TGTGCCAGCAGCCATGAGGAGACCCAGTACTTC. Protein sequence: CASSHEETQYF.

This clone was observed once. This CDR3 reads CASSHPPGSSYEQYF. The CDR3, as DNA: TGTGCCAGCAGCCACCCTCCCGGGAGCTCCTACGAGCAGTACTTC. The rearrangement joins TRBV3-1 (or the pseudogene TRBV3-2) to TRBJ2-7; TRBD2 might be the D (6 bases). This CDR3 comprises 15 residues. V was clipped by 3 bases and J by 0 bases, with 12 bases between them. Germline V CDR1 and CDR2: LGHDT, YNNKEL (reference sequence).

This chain links TRBV5-4 with TRBJ1-6; 7 bases fit TRBD1. CDR1 is SGHNT and CDR2 is YYREEE in the germline V gene (reference sequence). CDR3 length: 15 residues. V gave up 4 bases and J gave up 9 bases; unmatched junction bases: 10. DNA of the CDR3: TGTGCCAGCAGCCCTCTCAAGGGGGCCGCTTCACCCCTCCACTTT. Residues: CASSPLKGAASPLHF.

This clone was seen a handful of times. The chain links TRBV19 to TRBJ2-7; TRBD1 aligns across 9 bases. The CDR3 is 15 residues long. V was pared by 5 bases and J by 5 bases, with 10 bases of the junction left unmatched. Germline loops: CDR1 LNHDA, CDR2 SQIVND (reference sequence). The DNA of the CDR3 is TGTGCCAGTAGTTCCACAGGGGGCGAGCTCCACGAGCAGTACTTC. This sequence encodes CASSSTGGELHEQYF.

The chain links TRBV10-3 to TRBJ1-1; TRBD1 agrees at 8 bases. Germline loops: CDR1 ENHRY, CDR2 SYGVKD. Germline trimming cut 2 bases from V and 3 bases from J; bases unmatched to any gene: 8. This CDR3 has 16 residues. In DNA, the CDR3 is TGTGCCATCAGTGAGGGGGACAGGCCCGCGGACACTGAAGCTTTCTTT. This gives the protein CAISEGDRPADTEAFF.

The rearrangement uses TRBV5-1 and TRBJ2-2; possible D gene TRBD2, 5 bases. The CDR3 has 13 residues. The germline CDR1 and CDR2 sequences are SGHRS and YFSETQ. V lost 0 bases, J lost 8 bases, and 8 bases lay in between. CDR3 sequence reads: CASSLVGRGELFF. CDR3 nucleotides: TGCGCCAGCAGCTTGGTGGGGAGAGGGGAGCTGTTTTTT.

The chain uses TRBV6-2 or TRBV6-3 and TRBJ2-1, with 8 nucleotides matching TRBD1. This CDR3 contains 16 residues. V dropped 2 bases and J dropped 4; count of bases not matched to a gene: 7. The germline gives CDR1 MNHEY, CDR2 SVGEGT. The CDR3 here is CASSYLTGGRYNEQFF. CDR3 sequence (DNA): TGTGCCAGCAGTTACCTTACAGGGGGGAGGTACAATGAGCAGTTCTTC.

The chain links TRBV25-1 to TRBJ1-6; D is unresolved. Germline V gives CDR1 MGHDK, CDR2 SYGVNS. The CDR3 consists of 16 residues. V dropped 4 bases and J dropped 0 bases, with 10 bases sitting between them. The CDR3 region has the DNA TGTGCCAGCAGTGGAGCGGTAAGCTCCTATAATTCACCCCTCCACTTT. Its protein is CASSGAVSSYNSPLHF. The full variable domain, its missing parts supplied by reference TRBV25-1 and TRBJ1-6, is EADIYQTPRYLVIGTGKKITLECSQTMGHDKMYWYQQDPGMELHLIHYSYGVNSTEKGDLSSESTVSRIRTEHFPLTLESARPSHTSQYLCASSGAVSSYNSPLHFGNGTRLTVT.

This sequence joins TRBV5-6 and TRBJ2-7; TRBD1 agrees at 7 bases. The CDR3 has 13 amino acids. CDR1 and CDR2 from the germline V gene are SGHDT and YYEEEE. After removal of 5 bases from V and 1 base from J, the junction contained 3 bases not matched to a gene. CDR3 nucleotide sequence: TGTGCCAGCAGAAGGGGACAGTCCTACGAGCAGTACTTC. It codes for CASRRGQSYEQYF.

The chain links TRBV7-6 to TRBJ1-1; perhaps TRBD1 as D (5 bases). Deletions cut 5 bases from V and 4 bases from J, with 17 bases between. Germline values: CDR1 SGHVS, CDR2 FNYEAQ. The CDR3 contains 15 residues. The CDR3 region is CASSADGGRGTEAFF. CDR3 bases: TGTGCCAGCAGCGCAGACGGGGGAAGGGGCACTGAAGCTTTCTTT.

The chain is built from TRBV29-1 and TRBJ2-7; 9 bases are a match to TRBD1. This CDR3 spans 15 amino acids. CDR1 SQVTM and CDR2 ANQGSEA come from the germline V gene. V gave up 6 bases and J gave up 0 bases; unmatched junction bases: 9. CDR3 coding DNA: TGCAGCGTCACCCCTGACAGGGGGTACTCCTACGAGCAGTACTTC. Protein sequence: CSVTPDRGYSYEQYF.

This sequence joins TRBV6-5 and TRBJ1-1, with TRBD1 identical over 7 bases. V shed 1 base and J 0 bases; nucleotides not matched to a gene: 2. The CDR3 totals 15 residues. From germline, CDR1 is MNHEY and CDR2 SVGAGI. CDR3 sequence reads: CASSYLGGLNTEAFF. The CDR3 nucleotides are TGTGCCAGCAGTTACTTAGGGGGCCTGAACACTGAAGCTTTCTTT.